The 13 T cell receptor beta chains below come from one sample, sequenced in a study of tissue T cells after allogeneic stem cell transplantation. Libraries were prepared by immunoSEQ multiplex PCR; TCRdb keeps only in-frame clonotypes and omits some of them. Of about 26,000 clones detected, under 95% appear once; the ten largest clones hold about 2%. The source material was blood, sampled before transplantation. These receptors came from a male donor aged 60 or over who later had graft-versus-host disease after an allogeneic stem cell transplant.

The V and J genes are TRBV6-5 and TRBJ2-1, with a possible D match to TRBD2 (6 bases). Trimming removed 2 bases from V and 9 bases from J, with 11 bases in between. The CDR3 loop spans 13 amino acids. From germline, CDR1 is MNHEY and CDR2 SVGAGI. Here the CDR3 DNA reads TGTGCCAGCAGTTACCTGCGGGGCGGTGAGCAGTTCTTC. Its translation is CASSYLRGGEQFF.

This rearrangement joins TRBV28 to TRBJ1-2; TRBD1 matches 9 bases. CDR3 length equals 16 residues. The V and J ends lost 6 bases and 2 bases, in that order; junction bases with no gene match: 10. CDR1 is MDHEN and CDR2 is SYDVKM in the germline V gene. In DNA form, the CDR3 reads TGTGCCAGCAGCCCCCCCCCGGGACAGGGAAACTATGGCTACACCTTC. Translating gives CASSPPPGQGNYGYTF.

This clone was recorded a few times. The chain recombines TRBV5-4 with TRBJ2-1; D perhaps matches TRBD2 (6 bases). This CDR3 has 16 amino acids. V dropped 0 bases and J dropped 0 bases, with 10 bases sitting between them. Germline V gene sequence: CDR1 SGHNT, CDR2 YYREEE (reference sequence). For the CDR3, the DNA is TGTGCCAGCAGCTTGGAGCTAGCGAGCTCCTACAATGAGCAGTTCTTC. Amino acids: CASSLELASSYNEQFF.

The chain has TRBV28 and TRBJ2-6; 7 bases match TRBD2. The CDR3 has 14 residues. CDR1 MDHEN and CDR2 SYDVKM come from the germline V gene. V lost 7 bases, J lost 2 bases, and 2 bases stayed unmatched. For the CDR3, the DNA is TGTGCCAGCACTAGCGGAGCTGGGGCCAACGTCCTGACTTTC. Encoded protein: CASTSGAGANVLTF.

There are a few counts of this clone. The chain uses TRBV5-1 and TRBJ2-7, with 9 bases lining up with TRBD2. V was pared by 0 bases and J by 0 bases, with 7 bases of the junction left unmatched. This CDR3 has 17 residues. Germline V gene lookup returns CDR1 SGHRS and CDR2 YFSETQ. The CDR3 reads CASSLVTSGYNSYEQYF. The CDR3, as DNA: TGCGCCAGCAGCTTGGTAACTAGCGGGTACAACTCCTACGAGCAGTACTTC.

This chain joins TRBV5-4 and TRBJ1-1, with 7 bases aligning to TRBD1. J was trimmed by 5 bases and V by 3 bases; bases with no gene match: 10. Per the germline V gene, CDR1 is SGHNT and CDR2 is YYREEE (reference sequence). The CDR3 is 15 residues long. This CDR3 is CASSSAEDRTTEAFF. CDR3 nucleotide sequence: TGTGCCAGCAGCTCGGCCGAGGACAGGACGACTGAAGCTTTCTTT.

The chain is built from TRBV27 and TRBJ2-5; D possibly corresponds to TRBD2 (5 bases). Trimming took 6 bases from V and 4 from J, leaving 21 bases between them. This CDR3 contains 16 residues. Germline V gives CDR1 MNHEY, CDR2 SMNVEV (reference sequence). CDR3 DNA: TGTGCCAGCAGCCACCTCAACCGGAGGTGGGGAGAGACCCAGTACTTC. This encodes CASSHLNRRWGETQYF.

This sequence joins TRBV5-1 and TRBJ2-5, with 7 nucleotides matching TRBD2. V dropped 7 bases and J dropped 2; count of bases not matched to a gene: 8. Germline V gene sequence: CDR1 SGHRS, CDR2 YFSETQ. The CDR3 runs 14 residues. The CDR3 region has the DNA TGCGCCAGCGTAGCGGGTCCGTGGCAAGAGACCCAGTACTTC. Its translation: CASVAGPWQETQYF.

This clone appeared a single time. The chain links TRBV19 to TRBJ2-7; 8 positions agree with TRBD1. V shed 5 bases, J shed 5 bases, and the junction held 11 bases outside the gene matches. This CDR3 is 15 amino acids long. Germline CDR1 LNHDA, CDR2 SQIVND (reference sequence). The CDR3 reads CASSFPGGAVHEQYF. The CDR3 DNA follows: TGTGCCAGTAGTTTCCCAGGGGGCGCGGTCCACGAGCAGTACTTC.

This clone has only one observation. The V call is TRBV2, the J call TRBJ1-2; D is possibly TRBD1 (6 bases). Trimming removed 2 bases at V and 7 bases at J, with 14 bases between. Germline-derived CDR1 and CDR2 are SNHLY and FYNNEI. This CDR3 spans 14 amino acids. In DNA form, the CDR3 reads TGTGCCAGCAGTGAAACCACAGGGCTTGGTGGCTACACCTTC. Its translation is CASSETTGLGGYTF. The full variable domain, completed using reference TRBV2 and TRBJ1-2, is EPEVTQTPSHQVTQMGQEVILRCVPISNHLYFYWYRQILGQKVEFLVSFYNNEISEKSEIFDDQFSVERPDGSNFTLKIRSTKLEDSAMYFCASSETTGLGGYTFGSGTRLTVV.

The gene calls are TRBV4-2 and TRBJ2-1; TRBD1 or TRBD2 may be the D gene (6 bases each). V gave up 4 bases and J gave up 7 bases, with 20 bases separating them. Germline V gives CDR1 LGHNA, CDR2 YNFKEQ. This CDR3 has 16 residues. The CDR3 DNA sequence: TGTGCCAGCAGCCTTCGGCCGGGGGCCGAGGGAAATGAGCAGTTCTTC. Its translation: CASSLRPGAEGNEQFF.

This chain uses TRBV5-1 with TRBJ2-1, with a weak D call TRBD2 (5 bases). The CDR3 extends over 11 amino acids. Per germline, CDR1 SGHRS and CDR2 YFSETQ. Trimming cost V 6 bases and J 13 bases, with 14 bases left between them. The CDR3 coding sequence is TGCGCCAGCAACGAGGGAACAGCCCAGTTCTTC. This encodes CASNEGTAQFF.

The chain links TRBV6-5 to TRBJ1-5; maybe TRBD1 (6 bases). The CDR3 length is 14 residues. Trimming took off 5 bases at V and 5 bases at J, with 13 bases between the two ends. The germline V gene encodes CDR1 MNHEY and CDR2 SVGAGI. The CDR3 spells CASSRGRVDQPQHF. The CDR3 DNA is TGTGCCAGCAGTAGGGGGAGAGTCGATCAGCCCCAGCATTTT.